The source of this TCR beta chain is a study of T cell responses to AZD1222 COVID-19 vaccine (dated by TCRdb to the early 2020s). Turning to the overall study: AZD1222 recipients given second doses at about 4 weeks or at about 12 weeks were pooled, since spike-specific TCR depth and breadth were not found to differ between the two schedules. A total of approximately 230 trial participants underwent TCR sequencing, of whom about 210 received two doses of AZD1222 and about 25 received two doses of the MenACWY control vaccine. Trial participants were enrolled by age into 18-55, 56-69 and 70-plus year subgroups, with 148, 28 and 57 TCR-sequenced participants respectively.

The CDR3 regions of human TCRbeta chains were analyzed by immunosequencing. As for the authors' bioinformatics: Repertoire TCRs were checked for matches against a reference library of SARS-CoV-2-specific TCRs that had been generated using the MIRA antigen-specificity platform. Breadth was defined as the fraction of unique TCRs that were SARS-CoV-2-associated, and depth was defined as the fraction of total T cells that were SARS-CoV-2-associated. Using the MIRA data, each spike-specific TCR was assigned both to the spike region to which the TCR was reactive and to a CD4 or CD8 class. Log10-transformed breadth and depth values were compared by one-way ANOVA with Sidak's multiple comparisons tests. TCRdb limited this immuneACCESS table to in-frame rearrangements with V and J called. A share of clones is missing; checked studies link under half to unresolved V genes, and the rest is unexplained. Clone size and the V and J calls come from that table; the DNA yielded D and trimming. Recorded for this sample are about 140,000 clones; 80% to 90% of them occurred a single time. The leading ten clones occupy 1.5% to 2% of the sample.

In regard to this clone: Its cognate antigen has yet to be identified. Nothing much larger sits one base from this clone, and base qualities are not available.

Sequences MNHNY (CDR1) and SVGAGI (CDR2) are obtained from the germline V gene (reference sequence). V loses 7 bases, J loses 2 bases, and the germline ends lie 6 bases apart. From the cysteine through the phenylalanine, the CDR3 covers 12 amino acids. CDR3 DNA only is kept here, 36 bases in frame from base 1. Sample time point, as interpreted from the label and publication: baseline before first vaccination. Vaccinee samples were obtained from the UK trials COV001 and COV002, which included a single-blind randomized controlled phase 2/3 trial of AZD1222 (ChAdOx1 nCoV-19) in healthy adults. For TCRbeta chain sequencing, PBMC samples were collected from trial participants at day 0 and at day 28 after the second dose. Beyond this particular receptor, the publication reports: The vaccine-associated CD4 TCRs covered the entire spike protein, and the dominant responses fell in regions 160-218 and 743-854. Participants were mostly white British, with more females than males. The authors suggested clonal diversity may have been underestimated. Because no day 14 peak-response samples were available, repertoires were characterized only after the peak T cell response. After two AZD1222 doses, spike-specific TCR breadth and depth were significantly higher than at day 0 and than in MenACWY recipients. Nearly half of unique spike-specific TCRs reportedly recognized epitopes outside regions mutated in the B.1.351 and B.1.1.7 variants. The 56-69-year group was small, and its depth increase did not reach significance, likely because of low power. Conclusions about previously exposed vaccinees are limited because only six or seven AZD1222 recipients were SARS-CoV-2 seropositive at baseline.

The sequenced sample was peripheral blood, obtained on day 0 of AZD1222 vaccination. The source is an adult in good health. The sequence is built from TRBV6-6 and TRBJ1-5; confidence is insufficient to name the D gene. The CDR3 protein: CASNPGNQPQHF. The nucleotide sequence reads TGTGCCAGCAACCCCGGCAATCAGCCCCAGCATTTT.